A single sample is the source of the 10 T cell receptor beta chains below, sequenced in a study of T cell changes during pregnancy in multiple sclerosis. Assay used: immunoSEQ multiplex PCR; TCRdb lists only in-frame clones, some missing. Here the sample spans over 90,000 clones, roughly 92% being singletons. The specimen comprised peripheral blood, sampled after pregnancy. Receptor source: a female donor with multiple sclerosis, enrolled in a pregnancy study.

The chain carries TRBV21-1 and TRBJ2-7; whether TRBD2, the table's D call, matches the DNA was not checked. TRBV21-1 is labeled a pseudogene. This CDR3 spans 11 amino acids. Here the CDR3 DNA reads TGTGCCAGTGCGGGGCAGGACGAGCAGTACTTC. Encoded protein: CASAGQDEQYF.

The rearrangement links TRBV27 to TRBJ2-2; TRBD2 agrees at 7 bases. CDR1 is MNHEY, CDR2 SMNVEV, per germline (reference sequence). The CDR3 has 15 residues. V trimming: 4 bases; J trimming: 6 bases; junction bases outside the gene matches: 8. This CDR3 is CASSYRTRRAGELFF. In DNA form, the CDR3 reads TGTGCCAGCAGTTACCGGACTAGACGGGCCGGGGAGCTGTTTTTT.

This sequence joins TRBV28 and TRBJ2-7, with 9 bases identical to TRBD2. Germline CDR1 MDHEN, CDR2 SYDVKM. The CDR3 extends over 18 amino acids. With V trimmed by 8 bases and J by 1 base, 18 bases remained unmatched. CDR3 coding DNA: TGTGCCAGCCGAAGATCCGACCTAGCGGGGAGTGGGTCCTACGAGCAGTACTTC. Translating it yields CASRRSDLAGSGSYEQYF.

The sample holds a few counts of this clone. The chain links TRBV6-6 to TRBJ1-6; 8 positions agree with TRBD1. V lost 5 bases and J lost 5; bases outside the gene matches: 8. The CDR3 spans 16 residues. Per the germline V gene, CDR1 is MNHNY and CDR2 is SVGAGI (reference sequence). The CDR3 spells CASSKPPGQDNSPLHF. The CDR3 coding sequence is TGTGCCAGCAGTAAGCCGCCGGGACAGGATAATTCACCCCTCCACTTT.

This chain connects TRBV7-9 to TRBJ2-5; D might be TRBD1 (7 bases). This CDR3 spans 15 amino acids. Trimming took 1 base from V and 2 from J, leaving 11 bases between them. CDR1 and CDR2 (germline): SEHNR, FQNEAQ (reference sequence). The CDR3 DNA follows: TGTGCCAGCAGCTTAGATGCAGGGGGGCAAGAGACCCAGTACTTC. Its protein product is CASSLDAGGQETQYF.

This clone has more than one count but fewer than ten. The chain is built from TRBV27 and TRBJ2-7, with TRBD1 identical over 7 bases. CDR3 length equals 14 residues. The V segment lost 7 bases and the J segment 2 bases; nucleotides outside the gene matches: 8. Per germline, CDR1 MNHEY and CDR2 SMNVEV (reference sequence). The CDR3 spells CASTEPGQPYEQYF. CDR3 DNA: TGTGCCAGCACGGAGCCGGGACAGCCCTACGAGCAGTACTTC.

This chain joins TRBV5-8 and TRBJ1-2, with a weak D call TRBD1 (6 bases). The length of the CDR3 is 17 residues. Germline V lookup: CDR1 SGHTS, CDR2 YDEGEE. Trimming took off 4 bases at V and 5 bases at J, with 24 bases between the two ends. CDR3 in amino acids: CASSPNMRGARGYGYTF. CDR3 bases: TGTGCCAGCAGCCCGAATATGCGGGGGGCGCGAGGTTATGGCTACACCTTC.

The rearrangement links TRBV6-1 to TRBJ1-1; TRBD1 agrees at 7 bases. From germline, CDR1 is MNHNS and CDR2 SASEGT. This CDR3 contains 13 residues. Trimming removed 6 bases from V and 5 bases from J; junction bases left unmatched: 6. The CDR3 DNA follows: TGTGCCAGCAGATTCAGGGGGTGGACTGAAGCTTTCTTT. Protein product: CASRFRGWTEAFF.

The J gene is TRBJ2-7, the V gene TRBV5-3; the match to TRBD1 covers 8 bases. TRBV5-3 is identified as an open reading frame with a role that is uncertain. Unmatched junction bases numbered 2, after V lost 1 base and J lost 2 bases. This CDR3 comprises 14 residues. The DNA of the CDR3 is TGTGCCAGAAGCTTGAGGGACAGGCCCTACGAGCAGTACTTC. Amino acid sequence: CARSLRDRPYEQYF.

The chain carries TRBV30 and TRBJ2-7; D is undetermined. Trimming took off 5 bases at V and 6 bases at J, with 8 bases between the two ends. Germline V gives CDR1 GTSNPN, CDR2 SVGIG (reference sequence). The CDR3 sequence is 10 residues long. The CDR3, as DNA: TGTGCCTGGGGGTCGGGCGAGCAGTACTTC. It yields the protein CAWGSGEQYF.